These 21 T cell receptor beta chains share one sample of origin, sequenced in a study of T-cell reconstitution after alpha-beta-depleted transplantation in children. A library of TCRbeta sequences, prepared with unique molecular identifiers, was generated. TCRdb reprocessed the PCR reads via MiXCR and lists one record per CDR3 protein. The sample has 500,000 to 750,000 distinct CDR3 sequences, 25% to 30% seen once. Here the sequenced sample was PBMCs, taken before TCRalphabeta/CD19-depleted stem cell transplant. Every receptor here comes from a boy in the first two years of life with Wiskott-Aldrich syndrome, due to receive a stem cell transplant.

This clonotype has just a few counts. The chain is built from TRBV20-1 and TRBJ2-7; a possible D gene is TRBD2 (6 bases). The CDR3 length is 15 residues. Germline V CDR1 and CDR2: DFQATT, SNEGSKA (reference sequence). The germline V and J ends were trimmed by 3 bases and 3 bases, with 18 bases remaining between them. Here the CDR3 DNA reads TGCAGTGCTAGGGGATCTTGGGACGGGGGCTACGAGCAGTACTTC. Translated, it gives CSARGSWDGGYEQYF.

The rearrangement links TRBV5-1 to TRBJ2-7; 12 nucleotides agree with TRBD2. J gave up 2 bases and V 5 bases, and 5 bases lay outside the gene matches. The CDR3 sequence is 15 residues long. Germline V lookup: CDR1 SGHRS, CDR2 YFSETQ. The CDR3 region has the DNA TGCGCCAGCAGACGTTCTAGCGGGAGGGCCTACGAGCAGTACTTC. This codes for CASRRSSGRAYEQYF.

This clonotype showed up just a few times. The V gene is TRBV25-1, the J gene TRBJ2-1; TRBD1 matches at 7 bases. V shed 8 bases, J shed 6 bases, and the junction held 7 bases outside the gene matches. The CDR3 has 13 residues. Germline loops: CDR1 MGHDK, CDR2 SYGVNS. The CDR3 protein is CASAMAGGNEQFF. As DNA, the CDR3 is TGTGCCAGCGCTATGGCAGGGGGCAATGAGCAGTTCTTC.

This clonotype was seen a handful of times. The chain carries TRBV20-1 and TRBJ1-1; 7 nucleotides align to TRBD1. Germline lookup yields CDR1 DFQATT and CDR2 SNEGSKA (reference sequence). The CDR3 has 12 residues. CDR3 residues: CSLGGADTEAFF. The DNA for the CDR3 is TGCAGCCTAGGGGGCGCGGACACTGAAGCTTTCTTT.

The rearrangement links TRBV20-1 to TRBJ2-5; no clear D. CDR3 size: 11 residues. The germline V gene encodes CDR1 DFQATT and CDR2 SNEGSKA (reference sequence). V was cut by 3 bases and J by 5 bases, with 7 bases left in between. The CDR3 is CSARILETQYF. The CDR3 DNA reads TGCAGTGCTAGGATCTTGGAGACCCAGTACTTC.

The rearrangement joins TRBV21-1 to TRBJ2-7; the table's D call, TRBD1, has no DNA check behind it. TRBV21-1 is a recognized pseudogene. This CDR3 spans 17 amino acids. The CDR3 DNA follows: TGTGCCAGCAGCAAAGATAATAACAGGGGGCGTTTCTACGAGCAGTACTTC. It codes for CASSKDNNRGRFYEQYF.

In its sample, this clonotype was seen a few times. This sequence joins TRBV4-2 and TRBJ2-3, with 7 bases that match TRBD2. This CDR3 has 15 residues. Losses at the gene ends were 3 bases for V and 6 bases for J; bases not matched to a gene: 9. Germline CDR1 is LGHNA and CDR2 is YNFKEQ. The CDR3 DNA reads as TGTGCCAGCAGCCACCCCCGCGGGAGTGGCGATACGCAGTATTTT. Its protein is CASSHPRGSGDTQYF.

CDR3 sequence (DNA): TGTGCCAGCAGAAAAGGACTAGCCGGAGGGACCGGGGAGCTGTTTTTT. Its translation: CASRKGLAGGTGELFF. The chain links TRBV11-2 to TRBJ2-2, with TRBD2 matching 8 bases. CDR1 and CDR2 from the germline V gene are SGHAT and FQNNGV. The CDR3 totals 16 residues. The J segment lost 5 bases and the V segment lost 6 bases, leaving 11 bases of the junction unmatched. Together with reference TRBV11-2 and TRBJ2-2, the CDR3 gives the full variable domain: EAGVAQSPRYKIIEKRQSVAFWCNPISGHATLYWYQQILGQGPKLLIQFQNNGVVDDSQLPKDRFSAERLKGVDSTLKIQPAKLEDSAVYLCASRKGLAGGTGELFFGEGSRLTVL.

The gene calls are TRBV5-1 and TRBJ2-7; 9 bases agree with TRBD1. The length of the CDR3 is 15 residues. V lost 0 bases and J lost 7; bases outside the gene matches: 8. Germline V gives CDR1 SGHRS, CDR2 YFSETQ. CDR3 residues: CASSLGTGVLQEQYF. The CDR3 bases are TGCGCCAGCAGCTTGGGGACAGGGGTTCTTCAGGAGCAGTACTTC.

The V call is TRBV7-9, the J call TRBJ2-1; TRBD1 might be the D (5 bases). Germline loops: CDR1 SEHNR, CDR2 FQNEAQ (reference sequence). This CDR3 contains 11 residues. The V and J ends lost 8 bases and 14 bases respectively, with 16 bases between them. Here the CDR3 reads CASHWGSLKFF. CDR3 in DNA: TGTGCCAGCCACTGGGGCAGCCTCAAGTTCTTC.

This chain links TRBV14 with TRBJ1-2; a possible D gene is TRBD1 (5 bases). The CDR3 runs 13 residues. The ends were cut back, 4 bases at V and 5 bases at J, with 11 bases in the middle. CDR1 SGHDN and CDR2 FVKESK come from the germline V gene. Written as DNA, the CDR3 is TGTGCCAGCAGCCTTATACAGGATTATGGCTACACCTTC. Amino acids: CASSLIQDYGYTF. The full variable domain, its missing parts supplied by reference TRBV14 and TRBJ1-2, is EAGVTQFPSHSVIEKGQTVTLRCDPISGHDNLYWYRRVMGKEIKFLLHFVKESKQDESGMPNNRFLAERTGGTYSTLKVQPAELEDSGVYFCASSLIQDYGYTFGSGTRLTVV.

The V and J genes are TRBV20-1 and TRBJ1-1, with D possibly matching TRBD1 (6 bases). The V end was cut by 0 bases, the J end by 6 bases, with 11 bases between. This CDR3 has 13 residues. The V gene's germline CDR1 is DFQATT and CDR2 SNEGSKA (reference sequence). As DNA, the CDR3 is TGCAGTGCTAGAGAGGGGGGACAAGCTGAAGCTTTCTTT. Its protein is CSAREGGQAEAFF.

This chain joins TRBV4-2 and TRBJ2-2, with D possibly matching TRBD2 (5 bases). Deletions cut 0 bases from V and 2 bases from J, with 7 bases between. The length of the CDR3 is 15 residues. The germline gives CDR1 LGHNA, CDR2 YNFKEQ. The CDR3 coding sequence is TGTGCCAGCAGCCAAGAAGCGGTTAACACCGGGGAGCTGTTTTTT. It yields the protein CASSQEAVNTGELFF.

This chain uses TRBV6-1 with TRBJ1-6, with D possibly being TRBD1 (6 bases). CDR1 and CDR2 from the germline V gene are MNHNS and SASEGT. The CDR3 totals 15 residues. V was clipped by 6 bases and J by 7 bases, with 16 bases between them. The CDR3 DNA reads TGTGCCAGCAGCCCATCCGGGACACTAAATTCACCCCTCCACTTT. Protein: CASSPSGTLNSPLHF.

The chain links TRBV4-2 to TRBJ1-2, with 7 bases identical to TRBD1. The germline CDR1 and CDR2 sequences are LGHNA and YNFKEQ. This CDR3 spans 16 amino acids. Trimming at V came to 4 bases and at J to 2 bases, leaving 10 bases not matched to a gene. DNA for the CDR3: TGTGCCAGCAGCCTCGGCCTGGGACAGATCAACTATGGCTACACCTTC. Protein: CASSLGLGQINYGYTF.

This clonotype has just a few counts. The chain has TRBV7-2 and TRBJ2-1; a weak D match, TRBD2 (6 bases). Trimming left V 2 bases short and J 8 bases short, with 19 bases between. The CDR3 has 16 residues. Germline CDR1 and CDR2: SGHTA and FQGNSA. CDR3 coding DNA: TGTGCCAGCAGCTTATTTGTCGGCGGGATTCCCTATGAGCAGTTCTTC. Amino acids: CASSLFVGGIPYEQFF.

This clonotype occurred a few times. CDR3 protein: CASSLRQGLDIQYF. CDR3 in DNA: TGTGCCAGCAGCCTGAGACAGGGATTGGACATTCAGTACTTC. The chain uses TRBV7-9 and TRBJ2-4; 7 positions agree with TRBD1. Trimming removed 5 bases from V and 8 bases from J; junction bases left unmatched: 9. Germline V gives CDR1 SEHNR, CDR2 FQNEAQ (reference sequence). This CDR3 is 14 amino acids long.

Written as DNA, the CDR3 is TGCAGTGCTCCGGGACTAGCGGGAGGGTTCAATGAGCAGTTCTTC. Its translation: CSAPGLAGGFNEQFF. This chain connects TRBV20-1 to TRBJ2-1, with TRBD2 identical over 16 bases. The CDR3 is made up of 15 amino acids. V lost 5 bases to trimming and J lost 6 bases; unmatched junction nucleotides: 4. Germline V gene data show CDR1 as DFQATT and CDR2 as SNEGSKA (reference sequence).

This chain links TRBV21-1 with TRBJ1-5. TRBV21-1 is a known pseudogene. The CDR3 spans 18 residues. CDR3 amino acids: CASSKVYPEELSNQPQHF. The CDR3 coding sequence is TGTGCCAGCAGCAAAGTCTACCCAGAAGAGTTAAGCAATCAGCCCCAGCATTTT.

This chain links TRBV12-3 or TRBV12-4 with TRBJ1-3; TRBD1 is a possible D gene (6 bases). CDR3 size: 13 residues. V was pared by 5 bases and J by 8 bases, with 13 bases between. The CDR3 nucleotides are TGTGCCAGCAGTCAAACAGGGTCGGACACCATATATTTT. Translating gives CASSQTGSDTIYF.

This clonotype was detected a few times. The chain links TRBV29-1 to TRBJ1-6; D possibly corresponds to TRBD1 (5 bases). Germline V lookup: CDR1 SQVTM, CDR2 ANQGSEA. V was pared by 8 bases and J by 7 bases, with 18 bases between. This CDR3 spans 14 amino acids. The CDR3 reads CSQRGRMKNSPLHF. For the CDR3, the DNA is TGCAGCCAAAGGGGACGGATGAAAAATTCACCCCTCCACTTT.